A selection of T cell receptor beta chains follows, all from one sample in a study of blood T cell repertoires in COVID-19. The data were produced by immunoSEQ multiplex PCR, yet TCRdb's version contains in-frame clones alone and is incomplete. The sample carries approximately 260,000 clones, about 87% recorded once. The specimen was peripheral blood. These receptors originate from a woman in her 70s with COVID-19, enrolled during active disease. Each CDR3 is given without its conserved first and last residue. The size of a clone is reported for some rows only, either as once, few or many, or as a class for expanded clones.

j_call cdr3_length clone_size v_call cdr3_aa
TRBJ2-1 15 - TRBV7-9 ASPGGRGGASYNEQF
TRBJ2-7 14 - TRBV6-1 ASSEVRLAASYEQY
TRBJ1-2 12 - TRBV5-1 ASSFAGSNYGYT
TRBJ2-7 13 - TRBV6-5 ASTRGAGGDYEQY
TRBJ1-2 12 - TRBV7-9 ASSSSRVKYGYT
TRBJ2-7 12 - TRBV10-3 AISSLASEREQY
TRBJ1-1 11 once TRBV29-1 SVPGGGNTEAF
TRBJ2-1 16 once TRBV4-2 ASSQTSGRTHSYNEQF
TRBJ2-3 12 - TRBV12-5 ASGLVTAQGTQY
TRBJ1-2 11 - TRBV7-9 ASSLGIQAGYT
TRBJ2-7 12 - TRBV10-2 ATRGSGSSYEQY
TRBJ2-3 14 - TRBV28 ASSPWDSPSTDTQY
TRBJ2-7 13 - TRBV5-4 ASSLGQAGAYEQY
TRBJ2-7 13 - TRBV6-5 ASRRDRVGSYEQY
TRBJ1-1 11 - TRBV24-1 ATRGLTNTEAF
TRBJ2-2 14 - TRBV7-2 ASSLRSASGSGELF
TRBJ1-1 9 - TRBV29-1 SVRQGAEAF
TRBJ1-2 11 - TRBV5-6 ASSTDWVVGYT
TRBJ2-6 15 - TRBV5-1 ASSLTSVASGANVLT
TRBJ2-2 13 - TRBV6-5 ASSRLAGEVGELF
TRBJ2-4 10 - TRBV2 ASSASANIQY
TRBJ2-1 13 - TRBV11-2 ASSPGLAGMDEQF
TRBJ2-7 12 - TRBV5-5 ASSRGTQVYEQY
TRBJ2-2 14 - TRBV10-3 AISGPGQGISGELF
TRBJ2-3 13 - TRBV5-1 ASSLASPPTDTQY
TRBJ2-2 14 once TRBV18 ASSPAQTGNTGELF
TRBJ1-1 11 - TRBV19 ASSNSWNTEAF
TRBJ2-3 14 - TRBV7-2 ASSLRPAGDRDTQY
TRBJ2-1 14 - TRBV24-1 ATSDGGLAGRNEQF
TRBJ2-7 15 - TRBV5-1 ASSLYRGQASSYEQY
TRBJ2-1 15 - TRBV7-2 ASSLGITTSSGNEQF
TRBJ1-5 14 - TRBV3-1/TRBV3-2 ASSQDHGSADQPQH
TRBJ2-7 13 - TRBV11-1 ASSLPGQGIYEQY
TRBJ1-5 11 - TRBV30 AWTTGGNQPQH
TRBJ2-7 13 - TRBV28 ASSLYQATSYEQY
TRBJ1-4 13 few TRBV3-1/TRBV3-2 ASSQGPATNEKLF
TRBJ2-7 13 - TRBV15 ATSRGTGLSYEQY
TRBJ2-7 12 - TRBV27 ASSPTGGYSEQY
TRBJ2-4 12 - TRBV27 ASSHLLAKNIQY
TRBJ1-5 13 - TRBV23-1 ASSQKTGVLQPQH
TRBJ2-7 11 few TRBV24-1 ATSGPRGLEQY
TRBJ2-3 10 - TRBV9 ASSVEGHTQY
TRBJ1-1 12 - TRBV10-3 AIKEQGKATEAF
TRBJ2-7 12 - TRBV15 ATSTPPKRSEQY
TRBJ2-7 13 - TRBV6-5 ASSSPGTETYEQY
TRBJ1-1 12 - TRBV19 ASSLSGTTYEAF
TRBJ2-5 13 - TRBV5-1 ASSLDGLAEETQY
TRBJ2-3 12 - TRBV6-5 ASSTMSVTDTQY
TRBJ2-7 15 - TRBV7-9 ASSLAGSGGVVAEQY
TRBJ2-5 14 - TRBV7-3 ASSSEFQGGQETQY
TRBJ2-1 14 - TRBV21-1 ASSKGREPLYRVQF
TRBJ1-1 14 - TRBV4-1 ASSQVRDRALAEAF
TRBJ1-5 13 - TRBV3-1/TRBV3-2 ASSQGLGYGQPQH
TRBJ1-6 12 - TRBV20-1 SASIQAENSPLH
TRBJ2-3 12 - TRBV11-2 ASSTRLVTDTQY
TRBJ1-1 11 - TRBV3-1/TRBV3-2 ASSSQGNTEAF
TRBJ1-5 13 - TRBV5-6 ASSNQGTPKIPQH
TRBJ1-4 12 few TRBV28 ASSLPPGNEKLF